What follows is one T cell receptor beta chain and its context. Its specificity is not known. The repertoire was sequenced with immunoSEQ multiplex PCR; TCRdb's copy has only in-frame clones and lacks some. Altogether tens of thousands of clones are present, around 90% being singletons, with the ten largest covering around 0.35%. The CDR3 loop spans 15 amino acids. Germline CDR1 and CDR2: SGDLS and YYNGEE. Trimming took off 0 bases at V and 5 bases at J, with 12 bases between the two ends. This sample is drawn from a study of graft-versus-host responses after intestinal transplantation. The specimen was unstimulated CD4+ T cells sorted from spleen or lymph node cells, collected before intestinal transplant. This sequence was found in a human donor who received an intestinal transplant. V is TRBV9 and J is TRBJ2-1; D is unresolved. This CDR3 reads CASSVAVISDNEQFF. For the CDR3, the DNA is TGTGCCAGCAGCGTAGCAGTTATCTCTGACAATGAGCAGTTCTTC.